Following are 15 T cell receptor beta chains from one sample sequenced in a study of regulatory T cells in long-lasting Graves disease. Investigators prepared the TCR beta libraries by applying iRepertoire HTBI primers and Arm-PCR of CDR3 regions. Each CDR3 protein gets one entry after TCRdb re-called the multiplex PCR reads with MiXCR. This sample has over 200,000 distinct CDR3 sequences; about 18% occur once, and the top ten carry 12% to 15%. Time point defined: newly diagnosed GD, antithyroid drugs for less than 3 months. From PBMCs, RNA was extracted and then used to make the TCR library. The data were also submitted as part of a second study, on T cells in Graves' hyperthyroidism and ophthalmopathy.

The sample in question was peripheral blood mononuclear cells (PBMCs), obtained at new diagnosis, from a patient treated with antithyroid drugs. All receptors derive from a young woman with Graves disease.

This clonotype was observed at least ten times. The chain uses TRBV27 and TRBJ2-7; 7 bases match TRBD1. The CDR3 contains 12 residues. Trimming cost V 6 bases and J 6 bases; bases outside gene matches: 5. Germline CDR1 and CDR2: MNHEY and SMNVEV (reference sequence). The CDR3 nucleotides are TGTGCCAGCAGCGAGACAGGGTCCGAGCAGTACTTC. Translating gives CASSETGSEQYF.

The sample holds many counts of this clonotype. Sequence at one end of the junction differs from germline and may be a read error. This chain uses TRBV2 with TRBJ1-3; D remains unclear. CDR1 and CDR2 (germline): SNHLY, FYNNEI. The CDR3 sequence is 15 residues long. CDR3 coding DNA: TGTGTCAGCAGTGAAACGGGAAACTCTGGAAACACCATATATTTT. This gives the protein CVSSETGNSGNTIYF.

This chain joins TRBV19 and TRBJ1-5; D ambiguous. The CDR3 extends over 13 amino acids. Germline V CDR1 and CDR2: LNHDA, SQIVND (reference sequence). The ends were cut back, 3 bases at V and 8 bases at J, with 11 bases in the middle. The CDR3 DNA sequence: TGTGCCAGTAGTATCCGGATGGAGAAGCCCCAGCATTTT. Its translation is CASSIRMEKPQHF.

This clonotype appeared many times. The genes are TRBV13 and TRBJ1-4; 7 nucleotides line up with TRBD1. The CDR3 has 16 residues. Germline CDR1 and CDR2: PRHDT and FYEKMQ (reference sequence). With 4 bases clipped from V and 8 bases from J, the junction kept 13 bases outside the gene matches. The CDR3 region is CASSSHPTGSGEKLFF. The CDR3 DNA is TGTGCCAGCAGCTCCCACCCGACAGGGTCAGGCGAAAAACTGTTTTTT.

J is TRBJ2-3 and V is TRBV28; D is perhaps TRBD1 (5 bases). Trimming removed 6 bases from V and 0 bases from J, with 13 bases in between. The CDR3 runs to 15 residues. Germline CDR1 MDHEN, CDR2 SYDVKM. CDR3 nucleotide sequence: TGTGCCAGCAGCGCCACAGGAGTTAGCACAGATACGCAGTATTTT. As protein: CASSATGVSTDTQYF. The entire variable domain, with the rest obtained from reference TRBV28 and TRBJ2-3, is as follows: DVKVTQSSRYLVKRTGEKVFLECVQDMDHENMFWYRQDPGLGLRLIYFSYDVKMKEKGDIPEGYSVSREKKERFSLILESASTNQTSMYLCASSATGVSTDTQYFGPGTRLTVL.

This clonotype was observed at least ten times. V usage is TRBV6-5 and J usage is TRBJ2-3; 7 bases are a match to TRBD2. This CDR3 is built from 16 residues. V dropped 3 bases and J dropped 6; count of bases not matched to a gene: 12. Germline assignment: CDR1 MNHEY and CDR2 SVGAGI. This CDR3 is CASSYAAWTRTDTQYF. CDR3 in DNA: TGTGCCAGCAGTTATGCCGCCTGGACTAGAACGGATACGCAGTATTTT.

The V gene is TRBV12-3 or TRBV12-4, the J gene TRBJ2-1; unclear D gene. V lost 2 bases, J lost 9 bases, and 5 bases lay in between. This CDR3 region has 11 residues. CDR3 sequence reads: CASSLRAEQFF. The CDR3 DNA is TGTGCCAGCAGTTTAAGGGCTGAGCAGTTCTTC.

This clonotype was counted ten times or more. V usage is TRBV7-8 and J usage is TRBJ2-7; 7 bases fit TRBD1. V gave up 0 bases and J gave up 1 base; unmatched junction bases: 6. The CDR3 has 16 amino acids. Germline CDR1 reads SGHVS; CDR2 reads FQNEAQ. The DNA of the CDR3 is TGTGCCAGCAGCTTAGCAGGGCAGGGGGTTTCCTACGAGCAGTACTTC. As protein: CASSLAGQGVSYEQYF.

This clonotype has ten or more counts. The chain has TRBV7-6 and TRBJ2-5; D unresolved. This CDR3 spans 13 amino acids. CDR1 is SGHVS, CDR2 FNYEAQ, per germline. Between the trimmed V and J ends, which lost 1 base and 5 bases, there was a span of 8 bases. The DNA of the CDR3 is TGTGCCAGCAGCTTAGATCTAACGGAGACCCAGTACTTC. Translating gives CASSLDLTETQYF.

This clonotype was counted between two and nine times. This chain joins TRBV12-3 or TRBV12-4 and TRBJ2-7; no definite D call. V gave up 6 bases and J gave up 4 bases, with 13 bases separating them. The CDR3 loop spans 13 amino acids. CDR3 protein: CASRRSPTYEQYF. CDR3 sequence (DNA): TGTGCCAGCAGAAGGTCCCCCACATACGAGCAGTACTTC.

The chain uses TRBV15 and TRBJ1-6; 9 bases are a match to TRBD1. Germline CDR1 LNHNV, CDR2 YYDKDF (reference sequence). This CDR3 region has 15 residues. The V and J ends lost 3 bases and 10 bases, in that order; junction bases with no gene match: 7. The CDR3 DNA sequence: TGTGCCACCAGCAGTCAGACAGGGGGGTTGTCACCCCTCCACTTT. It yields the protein CATSSQTGGLSPLHF.

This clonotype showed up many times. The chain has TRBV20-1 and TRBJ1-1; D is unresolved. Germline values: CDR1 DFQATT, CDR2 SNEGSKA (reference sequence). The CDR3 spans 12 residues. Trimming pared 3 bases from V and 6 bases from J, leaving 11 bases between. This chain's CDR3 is CSARGLVAEAFF. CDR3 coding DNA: TGCAGTGCTAGGGGCCTAGTAGCTGAAGCTTTCTTT.

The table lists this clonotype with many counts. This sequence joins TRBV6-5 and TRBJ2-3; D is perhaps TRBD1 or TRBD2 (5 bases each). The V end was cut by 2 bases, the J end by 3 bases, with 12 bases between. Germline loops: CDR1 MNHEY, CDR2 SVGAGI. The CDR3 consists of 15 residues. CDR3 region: CASSYRDARTDTQYF. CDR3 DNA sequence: TGTGCCAGCAGTTACCGGGACGCACGGACAGATACGCAGTATTTT.

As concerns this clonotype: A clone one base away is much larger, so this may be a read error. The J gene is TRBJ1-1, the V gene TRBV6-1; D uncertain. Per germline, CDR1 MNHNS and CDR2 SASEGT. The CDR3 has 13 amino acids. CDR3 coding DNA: TGTGCCAGCAGACTTACCTGGGAGGCTGAAACTTTCTTT. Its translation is CASRLTWEAETFF.

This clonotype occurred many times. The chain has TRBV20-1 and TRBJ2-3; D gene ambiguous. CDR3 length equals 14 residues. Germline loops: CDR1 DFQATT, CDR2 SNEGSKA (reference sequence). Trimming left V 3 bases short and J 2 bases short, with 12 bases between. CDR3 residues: CSASPRHPTDTQYF. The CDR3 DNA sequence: TGCAGTGCTAGTCCCAGGCACCCCACAGATACGCAGTATTTT.